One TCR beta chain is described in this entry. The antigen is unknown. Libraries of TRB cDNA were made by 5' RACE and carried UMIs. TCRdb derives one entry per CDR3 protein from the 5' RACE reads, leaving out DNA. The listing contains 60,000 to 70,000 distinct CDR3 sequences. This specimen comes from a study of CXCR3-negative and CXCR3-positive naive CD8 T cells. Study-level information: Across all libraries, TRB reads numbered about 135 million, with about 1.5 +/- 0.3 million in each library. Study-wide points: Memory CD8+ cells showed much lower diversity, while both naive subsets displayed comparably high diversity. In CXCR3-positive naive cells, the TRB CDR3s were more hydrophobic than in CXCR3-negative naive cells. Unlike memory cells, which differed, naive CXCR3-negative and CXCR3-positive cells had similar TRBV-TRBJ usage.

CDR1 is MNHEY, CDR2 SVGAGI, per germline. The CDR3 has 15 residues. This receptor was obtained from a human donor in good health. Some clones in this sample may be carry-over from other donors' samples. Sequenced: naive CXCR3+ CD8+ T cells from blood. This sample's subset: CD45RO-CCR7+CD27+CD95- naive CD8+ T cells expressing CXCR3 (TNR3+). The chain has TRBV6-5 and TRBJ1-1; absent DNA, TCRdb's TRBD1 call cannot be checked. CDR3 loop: CASSYSRRANTEAFF.